Detailed here is one T cell receptor beta chain. Noted time point: 2015-2016 season, 7 days after influenza vaccination. TCRdb's table, derived via immunoSEQ multiplex PCR, lists solely in-frame clones and lacks some. The repertoire holds about 6,800 clones, 88% seen once, with 0.55% to 0.7% in the top ten. These data come from a study of follicular helper T cells after annual influenza vaccination. About the research overall: For some subjects, blood spans the 2013-2014, 2014-2015 and 2015-2016 annual vaccinations.

V lost 1 base and J lost 4, with 5 bases in between. Germline CDR1 reads SGHTA; CDR2 reads FQGNSA. The CDR3 has 13 residues. Sequenced here: CXCR5+ CD38- circulating T follicular helper cells from blood, sampled 7 days after influenza vaccination. Noted subset: circulating Tfh, non-naive CD4+CXCR5+PD-1+ (ICOS+CD38+ or ICOS-CD38-). The chain links TRBV7-2 to TRBJ1-3; D remains unclear. The source is an adult who received the influenza vaccine. This chain's CDR3 is CASSLVLGNTIYF. The CDR3 nucleotides are TGTGCCAGCAGCTTAGTACTCGGAAACACCATATATTTT.